The 19 T cell receptor beta chains below come from one sample, sequenced in a study of T-cell reconstitution after alpha-beta-depleted transplantation in children. Preparation of the TCRbeta library involved a method that used unique molecular identifiers. MiXCR, run by TCRdb on the PCR reads, gives a single entry per CDR3 protein. The data contain over 150,000 distinct CDR3 sequences, approximately 6.6% of them singletons. The sequenced sample was PBMCs from the stem cell graft donor, obtained from the stem cell graft. The receptors shown here come from a human donor who donated a stem cell graft to a child with Wiskott-Aldrich syndrome.

This clonotype has more than one count but fewer than ten. The rearrangement joins TRBV7-9 to TRBJ1-2; D is undetermined. The V end lost 6 bases, the J end lost 8 bases, and 19 bases lay between the germline ends. Germline loops: CDR1 SEHNR, CDR2 FQNEAQ (reference sequence). CDR3 length equals 14 residues. The CDR3 protein is CASSTYTQERGYTF. The DNA of the CDR3 is TGTGCCAGCAGTACTTATACCCAGGAGCGAGGCTACACCTTC.

The chain recombines TRBV7-9 with TRBJ1-1; no definite D call. This CDR3 comprises 14 residues. Trimming removed 8 bases from V and 6 bases from J, with 19 bases in between. Germline CDR1 reads SEHNR; CDR2 reads FQNEAQ (reference sequence). Here the CDR3 reads CASPRWGESPEAFF. CDR3 coding DNA: TGTGCCAGCCCTAGATGGGGTGAGTCCCCTGAAGCTTTCTTT.

This clonotype has at least ten counts. The chain links TRBV24-1 to TRBJ2-3, with TRBD1 identical over 9 bases. The V gene end was trimmed by 0 bases and the J gene end by 3 bases; junction bases not matched to a gene: 9. The CDR3 totals 18 residues. The germline V gene has CDR1 KGHDR and CDR2 SFDVKD. The CDR3, as DNA: TGTGCCACCAGTGATTTGACAGGGGGCCTTGGTAATACAGATACGCAGTATTTT. Its translation is CATSDLTGGLGNTDTQYF.

The chain recombines TRBV5-1 with TRBJ2-2, with TRBD2 identical over 7 bases. With V trimmed by 0 bases and J by 2 bases, 1 base remained unmatched. The CDR3 spans 15 residues. From germline, CDR1 is SGHRS and CDR2 YFSETQ. The CDR3 DNA reads TGCGCCAGCAGCTTGGGGGACTATAACACCGGGGAGCTGTTTTTT. Its translation is CASSLGDYNTGELFF.

This clonotype was detected ten times or more. The rearrangement uses TRBV12-3 or TRBV12-4 and TRBJ1-4; 8 nucleotides align to TRBD1. After removal of 3 bases from V and 7 bases from J, the junction contained 10 bases not matched to a gene. This CDR3 is built from 16 residues. The CDR3 bases are TGTGCCAGCAGTTTGGGGCAGGGGGCAGGAGGTGAAAAACTGTTTTTT. Amino acid sequence: CASSLGQGAGGEKLFF.

In its sample, this clonotype was seen many times. The genes are TRBV29-1 and TRBJ1-2; 7 nucleotides match TRBD1. The V gene end was trimmed by 5 bases and the J gene end by 0 bases; junction bases not matched to a gene: 6. The germline CDR1 and CDR2 sequences are SQVTM and ANQGSEA. The CDR3 extends over 14 amino acids. Here the CDR3 DNA reads TGCAGCGTTCCGCAGGGACAGCCTAACTATGGCTACACCTTC. Protein sequence: CSVPQGQPNYGYTF.

Many counts were recorded for this clonotype. The chain is built from TRBV25-1 and TRBJ2-3; D ambiguous. The germline V gene has CDR1 MGHDK and CDR2 SYGVNS. With 2 bases removed from V and 14 bases from J, the gap between germline ends came to 20 bases. This CDR3 has 14 residues. CDR3 residues: CASSEALSYSMPYF. Here the CDR3 DNA reads TGTGCCAGCAGTGAAGCGCTGTCCTACAGTATGCCGTATTTT.

This clonotype showed up many times. The genes are TRBV6-2 or TRBV6-3 and TRBJ1-5, with D hard to call. The V and J ends lost 0 bases and 9 bases respectively, with 12 bases between them. The CDR3 contains 14 residues. Germline values: CDR1 MNHEY, CDR2 SVGEGT. CDR3 sequence: CASSYSSYSAPQHF. The CDR3, as DNA: TGTGCCAGCAGTTACTCGAGTTATTCAGCGCCCCAGCATTTT.

This clonotype was seen many times. The chain couples TRBV20-1 to TRBJ2-5; no clear D gene. The CDR3 is 11 amino acids. Germline-derived CDR1 and CDR2 are DFQATT and SNEGSKA (reference sequence). V was pared by 0 bases and J by 5 bases, with 4 bases between. The CDR3 here is CSARDRETQYF. CDR3 nucleotide sequence: TGCAGTGCTAGAGATAGGGAGACCCAGTACTTC.

This chain uses TRBV25-1 with TRBJ2-7; D is possibly TRBD2 (6 bases). V was pared by 8 bases and J by 6 bases, with 14 bases between. This CDR3 comprises 12 residues. Per the germline V gene, CDR1 is MGHDK and CDR2 is SYGVNS. For the CDR3, the DNA is TGTGCCAGCCGAGCGTGGGGGGTCGAGCAGTACTTC. It specifies CASRAWGVEQYF.

There are many counts of this clonotype. The V gene is TRBV3-1, the J gene TRBJ2-5; D gene unclear. Trimming took off 7 bases at V and 5 bases at J, with 14 bases between the two ends. Germline V gives CDR1 LGHDT, CDR2 YNNKEL (reference sequence). This CDR3 is 13 amino acids long. CDR3 nucleotides: TGTGCCAGCATGCACAAAAGAAGCGAGACCCAGTACTTC. Protein: CASMHKRSETQYF.

At least ten counts were recorded for this clonotype. The chain is built from TRBV6-5 and TRBJ2-3, with 11 bases matching TRBD1. CDR3 length: 14 residues. CDR1 MNHEY and CDR2 SVGAGI come from the germline V gene. The ends lost 8 bases at V and 6 bases at J; junction bases unmatched: 7. DNA for the CDR3: TGTGCCAGCGGCCGGACAGGGGGCTGGGATACGCAGTATTTT. Translation: CASGRTGGWDTQYF.

This clonotype was picked up a small number of times. The chain combines TRBV9 with TRBJ1-3; D perhaps matches TRBD1 (6 bases). V was cut by 1 base and J by 2 bases, with 10 bases left in between. The germline V gene encodes CDR1 SGDLS and CDR2 YYNGEE. The CDR3 totals 15 residues. CDR3 sequence reads: CASSVYRAPGNTIYF. The CDR3 region has the DNA TGTGCCAGCAGCGTATACAGGGCCCCTGGAAACACCATATATTTT.

This clonotype was counted ten times or more. The chain joins TRBV9 to TRBJ1-5; D might be TRBD1 (5 bases). Germline CDR1 SGDLS, CDR2 YYNGEE. The CDR3 is 16 residues long. Trimming stripped 4 bases from V and 5 bases from J, with 19 bases between. The CDR3 nucleotides read TGTGCCAGCAGCCCGAGTGGTGGAGGGGAGTATCAGCCCCAGCATTTT. Residues: CASSPSGGGEYQPQHF.

This clonotype was recorded many times. V usage is TRBV29-1 and J usage is TRBJ1-1; D call uncertain. V was clipped by 7 bases and J by 3 bases, with 12 bases between them. Germline V gene lookup returns CDR1 SQVTM and CDR2 ANQGSEA. This CDR3 region has 12 residues. CDR3 amino acids: CSAREIYTEAFF. Written as DNA, the CDR3 is TGCAGCGCCCGGGAGATATACACTGAAGCTTTCTTT.

This clonotype came up many times. V is TRBV12-3 or TRBV12-4 and J is TRBJ1-2, with a tentative D call TRBD1 (6 bases). CDR3 size: 17 residues. The V and J ends lost 4 bases and 2 bases respectively, with 20 bases between them. Written as DNA, the CDR3 is TGTGCCAGCAGTTCATTCCGGGACACGAAAGACAACTATGGCTACACCTTC. Translated, it gives CASSSFRDTKDNYGYTF.

This clonotype was detected many times. The V and J genes are TRBV12-3 or TRBV12-4 and TRBJ2-7, with a possible D match to TRBD2 (5 bases). The CDR3 consists of 15 residues. Deletions cut 1 base from V and 5 bases from J, with 15 bases between. The CDR3 DNA is TGTGCCAGCAGTTTAGGAGGGCTGTCGGTAAACGAGCAGTACTTC. Translated, it gives CASSLGGLSVNEQYF.

This clonotype was found many times. This chain uses TRBV7-2 with TRBJ2-3; weak D call: TRBD2 (5 bases). Trimming pared 1 base from V and 13 bases from J, leaving 15 bases between. CDR1 is SGHTA and CDR2 is FQGNSA in the germline V gene. The CDR3 runs 13 residues. The CDR3 spells CASSLEARTREYF. The CDR3 nucleotides read TGTGCCAGCAGCTTAGAGGCCCGGACTCGGGAGTATTTT.

This chain links TRBV2 with TRBJ2-5; D is unclear. The germline V and J ends were trimmed by 2 bases and 5 bases, with 3 bases remaining between them. CDR3 length: 11 amino acids. The germline CDR1 and CDR2 sequences are SNHLY and FYNNEI. The CDR3 DNA is TGTGCCAGCAGTGAACTGGAGACCCAGTACTTC. This translates into CASSELETQYF.